The text below deals with one TCR beta chain. Alongside a J-beta primer mix, a sample-barcoded 5' primer served in a second PCR lasting roughly 7 to 12 cycles. Each cDNA was tagged by a template-switch adaptor containing 12 random nucleotides. A single record per CDR3 protein comes from TCRdb applying MiXCR to the 5' RACE reads. The table lists roughly 900,000 distinct CDR3 sequences, roughly 48% of them singletons. Deletions cut 1 base from V and 2 bases from J, with 12 bases between. The germline gives CDR1 MNHEY, CDR2 SMNVEV (reference sequence). This CDR3 contains 16 residues. This specimen belongs to a study of blood T cells in healthy people across ages.

V usage is TRBV27 and J usage is TRBJ2-1; the D gene is possibly TRBD2 (6 bases). This TCR derives from a man younger than 45 in good health. Input material: blood. CDR3 residues: CASSLFAGSPYNEQFF. The CDR3 DNA is TGTGCCAGCAGTTTATTCGCGGGGAGCCCCTACAATGAGCAGTTCTTC.